This T cell receptor (beta chain) originates from a study of T cell repertoires in aging, cancer and after chemotherapy. About the study: Repeat sampling of healthy donors over several months to years showed clear clonal overlap. The whole study produced a dataset of roughly 8.8 million TCR reads.

From germline, CDR1 is MDHEN and CDR2 SYDVKM. Between the trimmed V and J ends, which lost 9 bases and 4 bases, there was a span of 24 bases. The CDR3 consists of 16 residues. Multiplex touch-down PCR with TRB-A/B primers amplified rearranged V-D-J TRB sequences. TCRdb re-called the multiplex PCR reads with MiXCR, one entry per CDR3 protein. The sample contains approximately 4,600 distinct CDR3 sequences, roughly 19% of which appear only once. Peripheral blood genomic DNA, not sorted cells or RNA, was the template. This clonotype counts as medium-sized. The target antigen is unknown. Notes on the study in general: Loss of evenness, beyond lost richness, contributed to age-related TCR diversity decline in cancer patients.

This chain joins TRBV28 and TRBJ1-2, with D perhaps matching TRBD1 (5 bases). The sequenced sample was blood. This receptor was taken from a human donor in good health. The donor label of this sample is uncertain. The CDR3 DNA reads TGTGCCAGTAGACCCAGCGGGACTATGGGCGGCTATGGCTACACCTTC. Translating it yields CASRPSGTMGGYGYTF.